This passage covers 4 T cell receptor beta chains from one sample sequenced in a study of T cells in Graves' hyperthyroidism and ophthalmopathy. Amplified TCR beta CDR3 regions derived from RNA transcripts. Using the HTBI primer set, a first-round RT-PCR was run on the TCR CDR3. MiXCR, applied by TCRdb to the multiplex PCR reads, yields one record per CDR3 protein. The sample lists some 200,000 distinct CDR3 sequences, about a sixth occurring once. The source material was blood. Receptors were obtained from a woman aged 45-59 years with Graves' hyperthyroidism.

This clonotype was found many times. The V gene is TRBV3-1, the J gene TRBJ1-2; D is undetermined. The CDR3 is made up of 15 amino acids. V lost 4 bases and J 6 bases, leaving 18 bases between the germline ends. Germline CDR1 LGHDT, CDR2 YNNKEL (reference sequence). This CDR3 reads CASSRRTGSFNGYTF. CDR3 bases: TGTGCCAGCAGCCGCCGCACCGGGAGCTTTAATGGCTACACCTTC.

This clonotype has ten or more counts. V is TRBV24-1 and J is TRBJ2-1; 10 bases are shared with TRBD2. CDR3 size: 12 residues. V was clipped by 7 bases and J by 12 bases; unmatched bases: 5. Looked up from germline, CDR1 is KGHDR and CDR2 is SFDVKD. This CDR3 is CATSPSGRGQFF. The CDR3 DNA reads TGTGCCACCAGCCCAAGCGGGAGGGGGCAGTTCTTC.

This clonotype was seen many times. V and J are TRBV5-1 and TRBJ1-2; TRBD1 aligns across 7 bases. V trimming: 3 bases; J trimming: 8 bases; junction bases outside the gene matches: 10. This CDR3 has 14 residues. Germline CDR1 SGHRS, CDR2 YFSETQ. CDR3: CASSWGTADAGYTF. The CDR3 nucleotides are TGCGCCAGCAGCTGGGGGACAGCCGACGCGGGCTACACCTTC. The variable domain in full, completed from reference TRBV5-1 and TRBJ1-2, reads KAGVTQTPRYLIKTRGQQVTLSCSPISGHRSVSWYQQTPGQGLQFLFEYFSETQRNKGNFPGRFSGRQFSNSRSEMNVSTLELGDSALYLCASSWGTADAGYTFGSGTRLTVV.

This clonotype has ten or more counts. V is TRBV6-5 and J is TRBJ1-1, with D maybe TRBD1 (5 bases). There are 15 residues in the CDR3. Trimming pared 1 base from V and 5 bases from J, leaving 14 bases between. Germline values: CDR1 MNHEY, CDR2 SVGAGI. The CDR3: CASSYLWGRETEAFF. DNA for the CDR3: TGTGCCAGCAGTTACTTATGGGGCCGGGAAACTGAAGCTTTCTTT.